The present T cell receptor (beta chain) was sequenced within a study of T cells in Graves' hyperthyroidism and ophthalmopathy (dated by TCRdb to about 2019). General notes on the study: Peripheral blood samples were taken at initial diagnosis, before any treatment was given. A discovery cohort of roughly 100 patients, roughly 45 with Graves' ophthalmopathy and 55 to 60 with stable Graves' hyperthyroidism, was used to find distinguishing TCR V-J signatures. An independent validation cohort of under 20 hyperthyroidism patients and 17 patients who later progressed to ophthalmopathy tested prospective prediction of ophthalmopathy. The roughly 99 discovery patients were divided at random into training and test sets in a 7:3 ratio. Thyroid tissue and blood T-cell repertoires from six Graves' hyperthyroidism patients were also compared in the study. After blood sampling, hyperthyroidism patients were treated with methimazole at a starting dose of 30 mg daily, and ophthalmopathy patients were treated with high-dose intravenous methylprednisolone. The paper reports TCR Vbeta CDR3 sequencing of some 140 peripheral blood samples: some 41 ophthalmopathy, about 75 hyperthyroidism and around 17 progressor patients. The study at large found these results: Sample size was not statistically predetermined, and blinding of investigators to group allocation was not performed. In validation, the model predicted progression to ophthalmopathy a median of roughly 6.5 months before onset, with roughly 70% sensitivity and about 72% specificity. A model built on a 13 V-J signature distinguished ophthalmopathy from stable hyperthyroidism, reaching 87.88% sensitivity and about 81% specificity in cross-validation and 80%/75% in testing. Most expanded thyroid clonotypes (frequency above 0.001) were also detected in blood, suggesting blood repertoires may reflect thyroid immune responses.

A patient counted as having stable Graves' hyperthyroidism if no progression to ophthalmopathy occurred over 18 months of follow-up. Hyperthyroidism patients were newly diagnosed, had a disease duration of under 2 months, and were aged 18 to 65 years. Exclusion was applied to patients with uncontrolled infections, other autoimmune diseases, pregnancy or lactation. Clinical symptoms, serum thyroxine and TRAb, thyroid ultrasound, and orbital computed tomography formed the basis for the diagnoses. PBMCs were separated from 10 ml of fresh peripheral blood using Ficoll-Paque density gradient centrifugation. Total RNA was extracted using Trizol reagent, and RNA quality was assessed on an Agilent 2100 Bioanalyzer. TCR beta CDR3 regions were amplified from RNA transcripts. The first round of RT-PCR for the TCR CDR3 was performed with the HTBI primer set and the Qiagen OneStep RT-PCR kit. The libraries were constructed in a second round of multiplex PCR and then size-selected and purified. The libraries were sequenced on an Illumina HiSeq2000 using paired-end 100 bp reads. The study's own analysis went as follows. Raw data were processed with SOAPnuke, discarding reads with adapters, uncalled bases, mean Phred below 15, or no exact constant-primer or identifier match. COPE v1.2.5 was used to merge high-quality paired reads, and clonotypes were defined as unique nucleotide sequences. MiTCR v1.1 was used to align the clonotypes against IMGT TRBV, TRBD and TRBJ reference segments. The analysis was restricted to V-J combinations with a frequency above 0.0001, which together covered 99.2% of the repertoires. A TCS score was defined as the ratio of F50 (clonal expansion) to E x V (chaos), with BLOSUM62-based TCRdist applied between CDR3 peptides within each V-J. Welch's t-statistics and random forest reduced around 550 V-J features to about 13, which were used in a naive Bayes classifier (R e1071). TCRdb reprocessed the public reads (quality trimming at Q25 with fastp, clone calling with MiXCR) and kept in-frame beta chains. Entries are consolidated by CDR3 protein sequence, retaining the most common genes and DNA. The V and J calls here are based on TCRdb, not the publication. This sample lists hundreds of thousands of distinct CDR3 sequences; around 14% were detected once. Approximately 32% of the sample is taken by the ten largest.

From a lookup of the germline V gene, CDR1 and CDR2 are SQVTM and ANQGSEA. The CDR3 starts with the cysteine, ends with the phenylalanine, and has 13 residues. Only the CDR3 DNA stays, 39 bases, in frame from base 1. Between the V and J ends, shortened by 4 bases and 5 bases respectively, the junction contains 14 bases. This clonotype was seen more than once but under ten times. Its antigen is currently not known. No much larger clone exists at a distance of one base, and base qualities are not known. The receptor was derived from a woman in her twenties or thirties with Graves' hyperthyroidism. The sample comprised blood. The chain joins TRBV29-1 to TRBJ1-2; TRBD1 might be the D gene, on 6 matching bases. The CDR3 sequence is CSVVGGLEYGYTF. The sequence in DNA is TGCAGCGTTGTCGGGGGGCTCGAATATGGCTACACCTTC. The CDR3, completed at both ends by the reference TRBV29-1 and TRBJ1-2 genes, gives the full variable domain SAVISQKPSRDICQRGTSLTIQCQVDSQVTMMFWYRQQPGQSLTLIATANQGSEATYESGFVIDKFPISRPNLTFSTLTVSNMSPEDSSIYLCSVVGGLEYGYTFGSGTRLTVV.